This paragraph reports one T cell receptor (beta chain). This clone is a singleton in its sample. The specificity of this receptor is unknown. No quality values exist for individual bases; no much larger clone is one base distant. Collaborating institutions collected whole blood in K2EDTA tubes following their own protocols. For TCRbeta analysis, collaborators shipped samples in one of three forms: frozen whole blood, isolated PBMCs, or DNA extracted from either of those sample types. The immunoSEQ Assay, a bias-controlled multiplex PCR, was used to amplify TCRbeta CDR3 regions from genomic DNA. The published analysis was carried out like this. Nucleated cell counts per sample were estimated from amplification of reference gene primers within the assay. Sequence reads were collapsed and filtered to measure the absolute abundance of every unique TCRbeta CDR3 rearrangement. Productive Simpson clonality was computed per sample as the square root of Simpson's diversity index over productive rearrangements. The immuneACCESS repertoire file appears here via TCRdb, limited to in-frame rearrangements. These files lack a portion of the clones; in checked studies, under half of the deficit traces to unresolved V genes, and the cause of the others is not known. V, J and clone size are taken as reported in that table, and D and trimming were inferred from the DNA itself. The sample profile shows fewer than 200,000 clones; about 80% of them were found once. Of the sample, around 6.3% is held by the ten largest clones.

These data originate in a study of blood T cell repertoires in COVID-19 (dated by TCRdb to between 2020 and 2021). About the full investigation: Collaborator samples came from the United States, Italy and Spain and covered acute and convalescent phases of COVID-19. The material from the prospective study consisted of cDNA or gDNA derived from T cells, B-cell-depleted T cells, or PBMCs. Subjects who had been exposed to COVID-19, were actively infected with it, or had recovered from it provided the deeply sampled blood TCRbeta repertoires that made up the dataset. A freely available public database, intended as a resource for researchers studying the immune response to SARS-CoV-2, is where the repertoires were released. Samples were obtained from the ongoing ImmuneRACE study (first 160 participants) and from 950 to 1,500 subjects provided by 6 global collaborators. A de-identified subject ID, COVID-19 status, age in years and sex were almost always included in the sample metadata. HLA class I and class II types, where available, came from metadata supplied by the sample provider rather than from assay-based typing.

The germline V gene (reference sequence) gives CDR1 as SEHNR and CDR2 as FQNEAQ. Spanning cysteine to phenylalanine, the CDR3 consists of 15 amino acids. Only CDR3 DNA remains: 45 bases, in frame from the first base. V loses 4 bases, J loses 5 bases, and the germline ends lie 15 bases apart. The investigation overall reported the following: How much clinical and demographic metadata was included differed by source and by participant, and the metadata was provided uncurated.

Sequenced: peripheral blood. This clonotype was sampled from a man between 65 and 85 years old with active or convalescent COVID-19. The chain uses TRBV7-9 and TRBJ2-1, and the D gene may be TRBD1, 6 bases matching. The bases are TGTGCCAGCAGCTCTACTAGAAGGGGGAACAATGAGCAGTTCTTC. Its protein reads: CASSSTRRGNNEQFF.